The 11 T cell receptor beta chains given below trace back to one sample, sequenced in a study of T cells in Graves' hyperthyroidism and ophthalmopathy. RNA transcripts yielded amplified TCR beta CDR3 regions. The HTBI set primed first-round TCR CDR3 RT-PCR. In TCRdb, the multiplex PCR reads were re-called with MiXCR into one record per CDR3 protein. The sample has under 350,000 distinct CDR3 sequences, approximately 12% seen once. Sequences were obtained from blood. The receptor set was obtained from a woman aged 25 to 39 with Graves' hyperthyroidism that later progressed to Graves' ophthalmopathy.

J is TRBJ1-1 and V is TRBV9, with D perhaps TRBD1 (5 bases). The CDR3 totals 13 residues. Germline lookup yields CDR1 SGDLS and CDR2 YYNGEE. V lost 2 bases, J lost 6 bases, and 11 bases lay in between. The CDR3 nucleotides are TGTGCCAGCAGCGTCGGCGGGGGGGCTGAAGCTTTCTTT. Its translation: CASSVGGGAEAFF.

V gene TRBV4-1 combines with J gene TRBJ1-1, with no clear D. The germline V gene encodes CDR1 MGHRA and CDR2 YSYEKL. This CDR3 region has 14 residues. Trimming took 5 bases from V and 1 from J, leaving 11 bases between them. CDR3: CASSFLWQNTEAFF. The CDR3 DNA is TGCGCCAGCAGCTTTCTGTGGCAGAACACTGAAGCTTTCTTT.

This clonotype was counted many times. The CDR3 DNA sequence: TGTGCCAGCAGTTATTATTCCGGGACAGGGGGCAATCAGCCCCAGCATTTT. This encodes CASSYYSGTGGNQPQHF. This sequence joins TRBV6-1 and TRBJ1-5; 10 nucleotides match TRBD1. The length of the CDR3 is 17 residues. Germline loops: CDR1 MNHNS, CDR2 SASEGT. Losses at the gene ends were 5 bases for V and 2 bases for J; bases not matched to a gene: 9.

The V and J genes are TRBV4-1 and TRBJ2-7; D call uncertain. The CDR3 covers 13 residues. Trimming shortened V by 0 bases and J by 7 bases, and 10 bases separated the two germline ends. The V gene's germline CDR1 is MGHRA and CDR2 YSYEKL. The CDR3 is CASSQEDGLEQYF. The DNA for the CDR3 is TGCGCCAGCAGCCAAGAGGATGGGTTGGAGCAGTACTTC.

This clonotype occurred many times. This chain uses TRBV27 with TRBJ2-1; the D is unclear. Germline V gene sequence: CDR1 MNHEY, CDR2 SMNVEV (reference sequence). The CDR3 contains 15 residues. The V end lost 8 bases, the J end lost 0 bases, and 14 bases lay between the germline ends. CDR3 DNA sequence: TGTGCCAGCCATCGGACGGCGCTCTCCTACAATGAGCAGTTCTTC. Translated: CASHRTALSYNEQFF.

This clonotype was seen ten or more times. CDR3 in DNA: TGTGCCAGCAGTTACATCCCGAGGGCCGGGGAGCTGTTTTTT. Encoded protein: CASSYIPRAGELFF. The chain couples TRBV2 to TRBJ2-2; TRBD2 is a possible D gene (5 bases). Per germline, CDR1 SNHLY and CDR2 FYNNEI. CDR3 length: 14 amino acids. Trimming removed 5 bases at V and 6 bases at J, with 13 bases between.

This clonotype has just a few counts. In DNA form, the CDR3 reads TGTGCCAGCAGCTCAACTCGACCTAGCTCTGGAAACACCATATATTTT. Protein sequence: CASSSTRPSSGNTIYF. This chain connects TRBV28 to TRBJ1-3; the D is unclear. Trimming removed 6 bases at V and 0 bases at J, with 15 bases between. The CDR3 has 16 residues. Germline V gene sequence: CDR1 MDHEN, CDR2 SYDVKM.

With respect to this clonotype: Germline and junction disagree at one end, which may indicate a read error. The chain couples TRBV19 to TRBJ2-3; TRBD2 matches at 15 bases. The CDR3 length is 16 residues. CDR1 and CDR2 (germline): LNHDA, SQIVND (reference sequence). CDR3 protein: CACSTGLAGGLYTQYF. Written as DNA, the CDR3 is TGTGCCTGTAGTACGGGACTAGCGGGAGGATTGTATACGCAGTATTTT. Together with reference TRBV19 and TRBJ2-3, the CDR3 gives the full variable domain: DGGITQSPKYLFRKEGQNVTLSCEQNLNHDAMYWYRQDPGQGLRLIYYSQIVNDFQKGDIAEGYSVSREKKESFPLTVTSAQKNPTAFYLCACSTGLAGGLYTQYFGPGTRLTVL.

This clonotype was found many times. The rearrangement links TRBV28 to TRBJ2-7; TRBD1 aligns across 9 bases. V was pared by 5 bases and J by 5 bases, with 16 bases of the junction left unmatched. The CDR3 has 17 amino acids. Germline values: CDR1 MDHEN, CDR2 SYDVKM. The CDR3 protein is CASSDFRTGARENEQYF. CDR3 bases: TGTGCCAGCAGTGACTTCCGGACAGGGGCCAGAGAGAACGAGCAGTACTTC.

Of note for this clonotype: A read error is possible here, since a much larger clone lies one base away. The V gene is TRBV20-1, the J gene TRBJ2-3, with a weak D call TRBD2 (6 bases). This CDR3 is built from 14 residues. V lost 3 bases and J lost 2, with 12 bases in between. Germline assignment: CDR1 DFQATT and CDR2 SNEGSKA (reference sequence). In nucleotides, the CDR3 is TGCAGTGCTAGCGACGGGGGTACCACAGATACGCAGTATTTT. Its protein product is CSASDGGTTDTQYF.

Points on this clonotype: Possible read error: a much larger clone is one base away. The CDR3 does not close with the conserved phenylalanine or tryptophan, likely indicating a read error. This sequence joins TRBV6-1 and TRBJ2-2, with D unclear. Trimming removed 2 bases at V and 5 bases at J, with 15 bases between. The CDR3 has 16 residues. The germline V gene encodes CDR1 MNHNS and CDR2 SASEGT. The CDR3: CASSELGQAETGELFV. CDR3 nucleotide sequence: TGTGCCAGCAGTGAATTAGGGCAGGCGGAAACCGGGGAGCTGTTTGTT.